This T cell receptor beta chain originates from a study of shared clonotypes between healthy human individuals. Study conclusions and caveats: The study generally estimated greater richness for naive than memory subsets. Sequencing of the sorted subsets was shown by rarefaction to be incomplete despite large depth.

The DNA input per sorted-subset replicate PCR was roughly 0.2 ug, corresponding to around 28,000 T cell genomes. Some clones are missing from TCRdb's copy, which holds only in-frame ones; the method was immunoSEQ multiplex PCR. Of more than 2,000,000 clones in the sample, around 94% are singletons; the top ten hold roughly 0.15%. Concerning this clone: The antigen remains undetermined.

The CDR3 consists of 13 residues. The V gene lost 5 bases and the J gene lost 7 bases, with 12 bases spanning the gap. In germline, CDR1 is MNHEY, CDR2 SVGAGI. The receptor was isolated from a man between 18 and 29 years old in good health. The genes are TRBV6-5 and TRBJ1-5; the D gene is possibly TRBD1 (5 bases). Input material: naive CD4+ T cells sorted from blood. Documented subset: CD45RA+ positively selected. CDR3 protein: CASSGDFFQPQHF. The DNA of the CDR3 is TGTGCCAGCAGTGGGGACTTCTTCCAGCCCCAGCATTTT.